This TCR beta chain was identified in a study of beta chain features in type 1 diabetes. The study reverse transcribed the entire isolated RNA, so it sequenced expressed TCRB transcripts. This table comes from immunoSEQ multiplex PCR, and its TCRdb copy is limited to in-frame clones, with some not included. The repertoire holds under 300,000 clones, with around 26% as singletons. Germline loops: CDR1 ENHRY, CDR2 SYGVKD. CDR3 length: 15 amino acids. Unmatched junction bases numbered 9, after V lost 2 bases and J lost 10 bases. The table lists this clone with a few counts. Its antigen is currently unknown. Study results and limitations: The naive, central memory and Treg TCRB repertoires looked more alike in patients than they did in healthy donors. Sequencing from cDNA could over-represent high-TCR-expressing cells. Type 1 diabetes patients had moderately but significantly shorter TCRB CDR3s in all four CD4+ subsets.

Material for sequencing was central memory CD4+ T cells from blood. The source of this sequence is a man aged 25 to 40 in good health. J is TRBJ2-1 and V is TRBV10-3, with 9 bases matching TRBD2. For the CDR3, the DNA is TGTGCCATCAGTGAGGGTGTAGCGGGAGTACAGGAGCAGTTCTTC. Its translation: CAISEGVAGVQEQFF.